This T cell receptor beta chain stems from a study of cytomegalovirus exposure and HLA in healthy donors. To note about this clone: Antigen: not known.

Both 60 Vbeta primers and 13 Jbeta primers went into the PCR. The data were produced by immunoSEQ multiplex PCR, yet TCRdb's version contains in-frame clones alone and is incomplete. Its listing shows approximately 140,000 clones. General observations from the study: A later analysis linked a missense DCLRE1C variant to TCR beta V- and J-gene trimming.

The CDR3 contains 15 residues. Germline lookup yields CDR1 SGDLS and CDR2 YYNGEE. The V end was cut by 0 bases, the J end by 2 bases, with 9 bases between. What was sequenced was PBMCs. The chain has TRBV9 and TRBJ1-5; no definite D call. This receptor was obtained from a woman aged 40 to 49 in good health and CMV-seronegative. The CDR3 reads CASSVGDLGNQPQHF. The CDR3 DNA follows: TGTGCCAGCAGCGTAGGAGATCTGGGCAATCAGCCCCAGCATTTT. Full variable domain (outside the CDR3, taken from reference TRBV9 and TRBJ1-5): DSGVTQTPKHLITATGQRVTLRCSPRSGDLSVYWYQQSLDQGLQFLIQYYNGEERAKGNILERFSAQQFPDLHSELNLSSLELGDSALYFCASSVGDLGNQPQHFGDGTRLSIL.